One sample yielded the 27 T cell receptor beta chains listed below, sequenced in a study of CD8 T cells in Susac syndrome. Random hexamers served to reverse transcribe about 0.5 to 1 ug RNA. Each CDR3 protein gets one entry after TCRdb re-called the immunoSEQ multiplex PCR reads with MiXCR. The sample has around 130,000 distinct CDR3 sequences, around nine tenths seen once; the top ten hold about 0.23%. The sample taken for sequencing was CD8+ T cells from PBMCs. These TCRs come from a human donor with multiple sclerosis.

This clonotype appeared once. This chain joins TRBV5-6 and TRBJ2-2; D gene ambiguous. Germline assignment: CDR1 SGHDT and CDR2 YYEEEE. The CDR3 loop spans 15 amino acids. Trimming took 2 bases from V and 7 from J, leaving 15 bases between them. Here the CDR3 DNA reads TGTGCCAGCAGCTTTGGGTATCCCTCAGGCGGGGAGCTGTTTTTT. Protein: CASSFGYPSGGELFF. Supplemented by reference TRBV5-6 and TRBJ2-2, the full variable domain reads DAGVTQSPTHLIKTRGQQVTLRCSPKSGHDTVSWYQQALGQGPQFIFQYYEEEERQRGNFPDRFSGHQFPNYSSELNVNALLLGDSALYLCASSFGYPSGGELFFGEGSRLTVL.

The chain employs TRBV9 and TRBJ2-7, with 11 nucleotides matching TRBD2. Trimming at V came to 0 bases and at J to 6 bases, leaving 8 bases not matched to a gene. Germline V gives CDR1 SGDLS, CDR2 YYNGEE. CDR3 length equals 16 residues. Here the CDR3 reads CASSVEVTSGRSEQYF. The CDR3 DNA follows: TGTGCCAGCAGCGTAGAAGTTACTAGCGGGAGATCCGAGCAGTACTTC.

This chain uses TRBV27 with TRBJ2-7; D ambiguous. Looked up from germline, CDR1 is MNHEY and CDR2 is SMNVEV (reference sequence). The CDR3 length is 12 residues. V lost 5 bases, J lost 8 bases, and 13 bases lay in between. CDR3 sequence (DNA): TGTGCCAGCAGTAACGGGCTTGAACAGCAGTACTTC. Its protein is CASSNGLEQQYF.

The rearrangement joins TRBV19 to TRBJ2-1, with D possibly matching TRBD1 (6 bases). Germline assignment: CDR1 LNHDA and CDR2 SQIVND (reference sequence). Trimming removed 1 base from V and 5 bases from J, with 6 bases in between. This CDR3 contains 13 residues. The CDR3 DNA reads TGTGCCAGTAGTATAGGGACAGACAATGAGCAGTTCTTC. Encoded protein: CASSIGTDNEQFF.

The chain employs TRBV7-9 and TRBJ2-1; TRBD2 matches 10 bases. The V and J ends lost 1 base and 5 bases, in that order; junction bases with no gene match: 2. This CDR3 contains 15 residues. Germline V CDR1 and CDR2: SEHNR, FQNEAQ (reference sequence). The CDR3 is CASSLVTSGNNEQFF. CDR3 nucleotide sequence: TGTGCCAGCAGCTTAGTAACTAGCGGGAACAATGAGCAGTTCTTC.

The genes are TRBV27 and TRBJ1-1; the D is unclear. Germline CDR1 is MNHEY and CDR2 is SMNVEV (reference sequence). This CDR3 spans 14 amino acids. Trimming cost V 0 bases and J 2 bases, with 7 bases left between them. The CDR3 is CASSLSRENTEAFF. DNA of the CDR3: TGTGCCAGCAGTTTATCACGGGAAAACACTGAAGCTTTCTTT.

The chain has TRBV6-4 and TRBJ2-1, with 9 bases lining up with TRBD2. Losses at the gene ends were 2 bases for V and 6 bases for J; bases not matched to a gene: 5. Germline-derived CDR1 and CDR2 are MRHNA and SNTAGT. The CDR3 consists of 15 residues. CDR3 DNA: TGTGCCAGCAGTGACGGGCTAGCGGGGCTCAATGAGCAGTTCTTC. Its translation is CASSDGLAGLNEQFF.

The chain links TRBV4-3 to TRBJ2-1; 9 bases map to TRBD2. The CDR3 length is 15 residues. Trimming took 3 bases from V and 7 from J; bases not matched to a gene: 7. The germline V gene has CDR1 LGHNA and CDR2 YSLEER. In nucleotides, the CDR3 is TGCGCCAGCAGCCACCTGTTAGCGGGAGAGAATGAGCAGTTCTTC. It specifies CASSHLLAGENEQFF.

V is TRBV4-3 and J is TRBJ2-7; tentatively, D is TRBD2 (5 bases). V was cut by 1 base and J by 2 bases, with 12 bases left in between. The CDR3 runs 15 residues. Germline assignment: CDR1 LGHNA and CDR2 YSLEER. The CDR3: CASSQVTGKTYEQYF. Here the CDR3 DNA reads TGCGCCAGCAGCCAAGTAACGGGGAAAACCTACGAGCAGTACTTC.

This chain links TRBV30 with TRBJ1-1; perhaps TRBD1 as D (5 bases). From germline, CDR1 is GTSNPN and CDR2 SVGIG (reference sequence). Trimming removed 1 base at V and 0 bases at J, with 18 bases between. The length of the CDR3 is 17 residues. CDR3 residues: CAWSDTGTGDMNTEAFF. CDR3 DNA sequence: TGTGCCTGGAGTGACACCGGGACGGGAGACATGAACACTGAAGCTTTCTTT.

The chain joins TRBV30 to TRBJ2-3; possibly TRBD1 for D (6 bases). Deletions cut 1 base from V and 2 bases from J, with 10 bases between. The CDR3 totals 14 residues. Germline V gene lookup returns CDR1 GTSNPN and CDR2 SVGIG (reference sequence). CDR3 sequence (DNA): TGTGCCTGGAGTGAAGGGGACATCACAGATACGCAGTATTTT. This codes for CAWSEGDITDTQYF.

The rearrangement links TRBV5-4 to TRBJ2-1; D unclear. The germline CDR1 and CDR2 sequences are SGHNT and YYREEE (reference sequence). Trimming pared 6 bases from V and 0 bases from J, leaving 13 bases between. The CDR3 totals 15 residues. CDR3 amino acids: CASNDSPSSYNEQFF. CDR3 in DNA: TGTGCCAGCAACGACTCCCCGAGCTCCTACAATGAGCAGTTCTTC.

This chain links TRBV3-1 with TRBJ2-1, with TRBD2 as a possible D gene (6 bases). The CDR3 is 15 amino acids. V dropped 2 bases and J dropped 10 bases, with 18 bases sitting between them. Looked up from germline, CDR1 is LGHDT and CDR2 is YNNKEL (reference sequence). This chain's CDR3 is CASSQPSGGVHEQFF. The CDR3, as DNA: TGTGCCAGCAGCCAACCGTCCGGGGGAGTCCACGAGCAGTTCTTC.

This clonotype came up once. The rearrangement links TRBV28 to TRBJ2-3; TRBD1 is a possible D gene (5 bases). CDR1 MDHEN and CDR2 SYDVKM come from the germline V gene. The CDR3 contains 15 residues. Trimming took 6 bases from V and 0 from J, leaving 13 bases between them. Written as DNA, the CDR3 is TGTGCCAGCAGACCATGGGGCGACAGCACAGATACGCAGTATTTT. This gives the protein CASRPWGDSTDTQYF.

This sequence joins TRBV4-1 and TRBJ2-1; TRBD2 might be the D (6 bases). The germline V gene encodes CDR1 MGHRA and CDR2 YSYEKL. CDR3 size: 14 residues. Deletions cut 2 bases from V and 8 bases from J, with 13 bases between. In DNA form, the CDR3 reads TGCGCCAGCAGCCAAATGGCCGGCGGGGATGAGCAGTTCTTC. This sequence encodes CASSQMAGGDEQFF.

The chain combines TRBV29-1 with TRBJ1-1; D is uncertain. The V gene lost 3 bases and the J gene lost 1 base, with 6 bases spanning the gap. This CDR3 is built from 12 residues. Per germline, CDR1 SQVTM and CDR2 ANQGSEA. The CDR3 reads CSVELSNTEAFF. The CDR3 coding sequence is TGCAGCGTTGAGTTATCGAACACTGAAGCTTTCTTT.

The chain combines TRBV20-1 with TRBJ2-1; TRBD1 matches at 9 bases. Trimming at V came to 4 bases and at J to 7 bases, leaving 11 bases not matched to a gene. The germline CDR1 and CDR2 sequences are DFQATT and SNEGSKA (reference sequence). CDR3 length: 15 amino acids. CDR3 amino acids: CSATSRTGVGNEQFF. The CDR3 region has the DNA TGCAGTGCTACCTCCCGGACAGGGGTGGGGAATGAGCAGTTCTTC.

V usage is TRBV19 and J usage is TRBJ2-7; D call uncertain. Germline CDR1 and CDR2: LNHDA and SQIVND (reference sequence). The CDR3 extends over 12 amino acids. The V and J ends lost 10 bases and 4 bases respectively, with 14 bases between them. The CDR3 DNA is TGTGCCACTATCGGCGTCGGATACGAGCAGTACTTC. Its translation is CATIGVGYEQYF.

The chain is built from TRBV2 and TRBJ2-3; TRBD2 agrees at 10 bases. Germline CDR1 reads SNHLY; CDR2 reads FYNNEI. This CDR3 has 14 amino acids. J gave up 9 bases and V 5 bases, and 8 bases lay outside the gene matches. In nucleotides, the CDR3 is TGTGCCAGCAGTTCCGGGACTAGCGCGGGGACGCAGTATTTT. Its protein is CASSSGTSAGTQYF.

The V gene is TRBV29-1, the J gene TRBJ2-2; no clear D gene. The CDR3 covers 13 residues. Trimming left V 3 bases short and J 1 base short, with 6 bases between. Germline lookup yields CDR1 SQVTM and CDR2 ANQGSEA. The CDR3 DNA follows: TGCAGCGTTGAGGCGGAGAACACCGGGGAGCTGTTTTTT. Its translation is CSVEAENTGELFF.

V and J are TRBV29-1 and TRBJ2-2; D gene unclear. Germline loops: CDR1 SQVTM, CDR2 ANQGSEA. V lost 5 bases and J 5 bases, leaving 18 bases between the germline ends. The CDR3 totals 15 residues. The CDR3, as DNA: TGCAGCGTTTCAGGAACCTGGCGGTCGACCGGGGAGCTGTTTTTT. This sequence encodes CSVSGTWRSTGELFF.

The rearrangement joins TRBV29-1 to TRBJ2-1; TRBD2 aligns across 11 bases. Trimming took 6 bases from V and 7 from J; bases not matched to a gene: 23. The CDR3 has 19 residues. CDR1 is SQVTM, CDR2 ANQGSEA, per germline. The CDR3 spells CSVIPLAGGPLGISNEQFF. CDR3 in DNA: TGCAGCGTAATACCCTTAGCGGGAGGGCCCTTAGGTATTTCGAATGAGCAGTTCTTC.

CDR3 protein: CATQRSGGGTGELFF. CDR3 nucleotides: TGTGCCACCCAAAGGAGCGGAGGGGGCACCGGGGAGCTGTTTTTT. The rearrangement joins TRBV19 to TRBJ2-2; tentatively, D is TRBD1 or TRBD2 (6 bases each). CDR1 is LNHDA, CDR2 SQIVND, per germline (reference sequence). The CDR3 has 15 amino acids. V was trimmed by 10 bases and J by 4 bases, leaving 19 bases between them.

The rearrangement links TRBV6-5 to TRBJ2-5; a possible D gene is TRBD1 (5 bases). Germline assignment: CDR1 MNHEY and CDR2 SVGAGI. Trimming shortened V by 5 bases and J by 5 bases, and 15 bases separated the two germline ends. This CDR3 has 14 residues. The CDR3 bases are TGTGCCAGCAGTCCCCCTGGGGCTATCGAGACCCAGTACTTC. It encodes CASSPPGAIETQYF.

This sequence joins TRBV27 and TRBJ1-1; 7 bases are shared with TRBD1. Germline V gene sequence: CDR1 MNHEY, CDR2 SMNVEV (reference sequence). V shed 0 bases, J shed 0 bases, and the junction held 7 bases outside the gene matches. The CDR3 is made up of 17 amino acids. DNA for the CDR3: TGTGCCAGCAGTTTATCAAAGACAGGGTTTATGAACACTGAAGCTTTCTTT. Translated: CASSLSKTGFMNTEAFF.

This chain links TRBV13 with TRBJ1-1; D perhaps matches TRBD1 (5 bases). Trimming took 5 bases from V and 3 from J, leaving 28 bases between them. CDR1 and CDR2 (germline): PRHDT, FYEKMQ (reference sequence). CDR3 length: 19 amino acids. The CDR3 region has the DNA TGTGCCAGCAGCGTGGTCGACGAAGGGCAGGGAATAAGTCACACTGAAGCTTTCTTT. Protein product: CASSVVDEGQGISHTEAFF.

The chain carries TRBV13 and TRBJ2-7; D gene unclear. CDR1 and CDR2 (germline): PRHDT, FYEKMQ (reference sequence). V was shortened by 1 base and J by 2 bases, with 9 bases between the two germline ends. The CDR3 runs to 14 residues. CDR3 loop: CASSLENAPYEQYF. The CDR3 DNA reads as TGTGCCAGCAGCTTAGAGAACGCCCCCTACGAGCAGTACTTC. Together with reference TRBV13 and TRBJ2-7, the CDR3 gives the full variable domain: AAGVIQSPRHLIKEKRETATLKCYPIPRHDTVYWYQQGPGQDPQFLISFYEKMQSDKGSIPDRFSAQQFSDYHSELNMSSLELGDSALYFCASSLENAPYEQYFGPGTRLTVT.